This T cell receptor (beta chain) was found in a study of blood T cells in healthy people across ages. CDR1 and CDR2 from the germline V gene are SGHTA and FQGNSA. Trimming stripped 5 bases from V and 4 bases from J, with 11 bases between. This CDR3 comprises 13 residues. A J-beta primer mix and a sample-barcoded 5' primer were used in a second PCR of roughly 7 to 12 cycles. Each cDNA molecule was tagged by a template-switch adaptor with 12 random nucleotides. From the 5' RACE reads, TCRdb called clonotypes with MiXCR, one entry per CDR3 protein. The sample has around 1,100,000 distinct CDR3 sequences; more than 30% are singletons. Sample donors were healthy Caucasian individuals that came from Russia, aged 6 to 90. Each donor gave 9 to 10 milliliters of peripheral blood.

Sequencing input: blood. The gene calls are TRBV7-2 and TRBJ1-2; no clear D. This receptor was obtained from a man between 18 and 29 years old in good health. For the CDR3, the DNA is TGTGCCAGCAGCCCCAAAGTGAGCTATGGCTACACCTTC. Its translation is CASSPKVSYGYTF.